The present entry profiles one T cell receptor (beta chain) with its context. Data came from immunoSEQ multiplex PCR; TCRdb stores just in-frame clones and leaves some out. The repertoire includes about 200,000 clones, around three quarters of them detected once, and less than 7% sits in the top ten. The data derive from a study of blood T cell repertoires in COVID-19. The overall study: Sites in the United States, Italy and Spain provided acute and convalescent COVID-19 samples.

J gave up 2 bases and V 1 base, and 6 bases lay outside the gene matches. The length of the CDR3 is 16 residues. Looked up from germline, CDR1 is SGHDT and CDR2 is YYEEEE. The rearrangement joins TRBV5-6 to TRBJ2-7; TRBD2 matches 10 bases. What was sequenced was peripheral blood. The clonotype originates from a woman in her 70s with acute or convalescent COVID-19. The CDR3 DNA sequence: TGTGCCAGCAGCTTGACCGGGACTAGCGCTACCTACGAGCAGTACTTC. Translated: CASSLTGTSATYEQYF.